This entry lists 3 T cell receptor beta chains sequenced from one sample in a study of radiation and T cells in renal cell carcinoma. As to treatment: treatment-naive control, cytoreductive nephrectomy. Measured with immunoSEQ multiplex PCR; TCRdb has only the in-frame clones, and not every one. The data show around 23,000 clones, 45% to 65% seen once. The sequencing here drew on tumor tissue, taken from a patient whose treatment was nephrectomy without radiotherapy. The source of these receptors is a human donor with renal cell carcinoma.

This clone appeared a few times. The V call is TRBV30, the J call TRBJ1-5, with 8 bases aligning to TRBD1. The ends lost 2 bases at V and 3 bases at J; junction bases unmatched: 3. Germline assignment: CDR1 GTSNPN and CDR2 SVGIG (reference sequence). This CDR3 has 14 residues. The DNA for the CDR3 is TGTGCCTGGAGTCAGACAGGGGCCAATCAGCCCCAGCATTTT. It yields the protein CAWSQTGANQPQHF.

This clone rates as medium-sized. The genes are TRBV7-9 and TRBJ2-1, with D unresolved. Germline values: CDR1 SEHNR, CDR2 FQNEAQ (reference sequence). This CDR3 spans 13 amino acids. V gave up 5 bases and J gave up 4 bases, with 9 bases separating them. CDR3 sequence reads: CASSPQDYNEQFF. CDR3 DNA: TGTGCCAGCAGCCCGCAAGATTACAATGAGCAGTTCTTC. The whole variable domain, remainder taken from reference TRBV7-9 and TRBJ2-1, is DTGVSQNPRHKITKRGQNVTFRCDPISEHNRLYWYRQTLGQGPEFLTYFQNEAQLEKSRLLSDRFSAERPKGSFSTLEIQRTEQGDSAMYLCASSPQDYNEQFFGPGTRLTVL.

In regard to this clone: At one boundary the junction diverges from the germline segment, which might be a read error. The chain recombines TRBV6-1 with TRBJ1-1; maybe TRBD1 (5 bases). Germline lookup yields CDR1 MNHNS and CDR2 SASEGT. The CDR3 runs to 12 residues. The CDR3 bases are TGTGCCAGCCGGGACGGGAACACTGAAACTTTCTTT. Its translation: CASRDGNTETFF.